The next 32 T cell receptor beta chains were all read from a single sample in a study of prognosis after radiotherapy for stage I lung cancer. Two rounds of multiplex PCR amplified TCR beta CDR3 from genomic DNA. Round one of PCR was performed, and it used primers specific to each TRBV and TRBJ gene. TCRdb itself ran the multiplex PCR reads through MiXCR, one entry per CDR3 protein. The table has 15,000 to 20,000 distinct CDR3 sequences, less than 40% seen once. Specimen: PBMCs, collected before or after stereotactic body radiation therapy (not recorded which). The origin of the receptors is a donor over 45 with non-small cell lung cancer.

By sample share, this clonotype is medium-sized. The V call is TRBV3-1, the J call TRBJ1-2, with D uncertain. V gave up 3 bases and J gave up 7 bases, with 9 bases separating them. The CDR3 extends over 12 amino acids. Germline CDR1 is LGHDT and CDR2 is YNNKEL (reference sequence). The CDR3 region is CASSQGTFGYTF. The CDR3 nucleotides are TGTGCCAGCAGCCAGGGAACATTTGGCTACACCTTC. Together with reference TRBV3-1 and TRBJ1-2, the CDR3 gives the full variable domain: DTAVSQTPKYLVTQMGNDKSIKCEQNLGHDTMYWYKQDSKKFLKIMFSYNNKELIINETVPNRFSPKSPDKAHLNLHINSLELGDSAVYFCASSQGTFGYTFGSGTRLTVV.

This clonotype was recorded many times. The rearrangement joins TRBV7-8 to TRBJ2-5, with D perhaps matching TRBD2 (7 bases). Germline loops: CDR1 SGHVS, CDR2 FQNEAQ. V gave up 8 bases and J gave up 3 bases, with 25 bases separating them. The CDR3 consists of 17 residues. The CDR3 DNA follows: TGTGCCAGCGATTTTTATGGCGGGCGGGGGCAGGAAGAGACCCAGTACTTC. This gives the protein CASDFYGGRGQEETQYF.

This clonotype was counted many times. The chain joins TRBV28 to TRBJ1-2; TRBD1 matches 9 bases. This CDR3 spans 14 amino acids. Germline lookup yields CDR1 MDHEN and CDR2 SYDVKM. The trim removed 7 bases at V and 5 bases at J, leaving 8 bases unmatched. CDR3 coding DNA: TGTGCCAGCAACGAAGGACAGGGGTCTTATGGCTACACCTTC. This encodes CASNEGQGSYGYTF.

A remark on this clonotype: This likely came from a read error, as a far larger clone is one base away. The CDR3 DNA reads TGTGCCAGCAGACCTAGCGGGGGCTCCTACGAGCAGTTCTTC. Protein product: CASRPSGGSYEQFF. The chain combines TRBV7-2 with TRBJ2-1; TRBD2 aligns across 10 bases. Germline-derived CDR1 and CDR2 are SGHTA and FQGNSA. The CDR3 has 14 residues. V dropped 6 bases and J dropped 10; count of bases not matched to a gene: 9.

Worth noting for this clonotype: A far bigger clonotype differs at one base, so this is likely a read error. V gene TRBV6-4 combines with J gene TRBJ1-6, with TRBD1 matching over 11 bases. This CDR3 region has 14 residues. The V segment lost 7 bases and the J segment 9 bases; nucleotides outside the gene matches: 5. Germline V gives CDR1 MRHNA, CDR2 SNTAGT. CDR3 sequence (DNA): TGTGCCAGCATTGAGGACAGGGGGCTTTCACCCCTCCACTTT. Its protein is CASIEDRGLSPLHF.

Ten or more counts support this clonotype. The rearrangement links TRBV6-1 to TRBJ2-5; 7 nucleotides match TRBD2. V gave up 1 base and J gave up 2 bases; unmatched junction bases: 1. Germline loops: CDR1 MNHNS, CDR2 SASEGT. The CDR3 runs to 14 residues. In DNA, the CDR3 is TGTGCCAGCAGTGAAGGGGGGGGGCAAGAGACCCAGTACTTC. As protein: CASSEGGGQETQYF.

In this sample, this clonotype turned up many times. The chain links TRBV20-1 to TRBJ1-4; D unresolved. The CDR3 has 13 amino acids. Trimming cost V 6 bases and J 10 bases, with 18 bases left between them. CDR1 and CDR2 from the germline V gene are DFQATT and SNEGSKA (reference sequence). In DNA, the CDR3 is TGCAGTGCACCGGACCTCAAGTGGGGAAAACTGTTTTTT. This sequence encodes CSAPDLKWGKLFF.

This clonotype was recorded many times. This chain links TRBV15 with TRBJ2-3; no reliable D call. The CDR3 has 15 amino acids. Trimming removed 5 bases from V and 0 bases from J, with 12 bases in between. Germline loops: CDR1 LNHNV, CDR2 YYDKDF (reference sequence). The CDR3 coding sequence is TGTGCCACCAGCCCAAAAAGTGATAGCACAGATACGCAGTATTTT. Translating gives CATSPKSDSTDTQYF.

Many counts were recorded for this clonotype. The rearrangement joins TRBV7-2 to TRBJ2-7; TRBD2 is a possible D gene (5 bases). V was trimmed by 4 bases and J by 1 base, leaving 8 bases between them. CDR3 length: 13 amino acids. The germline CDR1 and CDR2 sequences are SGHTA and FQGNSA. The CDR3 DNA reads TGTGCCAGCAGCTGGAGCGGATCCTACGAGCAGTACTTC. It is translated as CASSWSGSYEQYF.

Relative to its sample, this clonotype is medium-sized (0.01 to 0.1%). The rearrangement links TRBV20-1 to TRBJ2-1; D is unclear. The germline gives CDR1 DFQATT, CDR2 SNEGSKA (reference sequence). This CDR3 is 14 amino acids long. Trimming stripped 3 bases from V and 8 bases from J, with 17 bases between. The CDR3 here is CSASRQFEYDEQFF. As DNA, the CDR3 is TGCAGTGCTAGTAGGCAATTTGAGTACGATGAGCAGTTCTTC.

The chain links TRBV24-1 to TRBJ1-6; 10 nucleotides match TRBD1. The CDR3 has 16 amino acids. CDR1 KGHDR and CDR2 SFDVKD come from the germline V gene. V was pared by 6 bases and J by 4 bases, with 5 bases of the junction left unmatched. DNA for the CDR3: TGTGCCACCAGTCCCGGGACAGGGGATTATAATTCACCCCTCCACTTT. It specifies CATSPGTGDYNSPLHF.

This clonotype appeared many times. The V gene is TRBV4-1, the J gene TRBJ2-3, with 7 positions matching TRBD2. This CDR3 spans 17 amino acids. V dropped 2 bases and J dropped 0; count of bases not matched to a gene: 8. In germline, CDR1 is MGHRA, CDR2 YSYEKL. The CDR3 nucleotides are TGCGCCAGCAGCCAAATCACGAGCGGGACTAGCACAGATACGCAGTATTTT. It translates to CASSQITSGTSTDTQYF.

This clonotype was counted at least ten times. The rearrangement links TRBV27 to TRBJ2-1; a weak D match, TRBD2 (6 bases). Germline CDR1 is MNHEY and CDR2 is SMNVEV (reference sequence). V dropped 3 bases and J dropped 5 bases, with 14 bases sitting between them. The CDR3 runs to 15 residues. CDR3 DNA: TGTGCCAGCAGTTTTTCGCTAGCGAGAGACAATGAGCAGTTCTTC. Encoded protein: CASSFSLARDNEQFF.

This clonotype has at least ten counts. The V gene is TRBV28, the J gene TRBJ2-1, with TRBD2 matching 14 bases. Germline V gene data show CDR1 as MDHEN and CDR2 as SYDVKM. V trimming: 8 bases; J trimming: 6 bases; junction bases outside the gene matches: 6. This CDR3 is 15 amino acids long. In DNA, the CDR3 is TGTGCCAGCGGTAGACTAGCGGGAGGGGTCAATGAGCAGTTCTTC. It translates to CASGRLAGGVNEQFF.

This clonotype was detected ten times or more. One end of the junction does not line up with germline, which may come from a read error. In DNA, the CDR3 is TGTGCTAGCAGCCCGGGACAGTACAATGAGCAGTTCTTC. It specifies CASSPGQYNEQFF. The chain has TRBV7-7 and TRBJ2-1; 7 nucleotides line up with TRBD1. The CDR3 contains 13 residues. Per the germline V gene, CDR1 is SSHAT and CDR2 is FNYEAQ (reference sequence).

Comments on this clonotype: Possible read error: a much larger clone is one base away. The rearrangement links TRBV10-3 to TRBJ2-2; D is perhaps TRBD2 (5 bases). This CDR3 has 20 residues. V was shortened by 2 bases and J by 4 bases, with 26 bases between the two germline ends. Looked up from germline, CDR1 is ENHRY and CDR2 is SYGVKD. CDR3 sequence: CAISEPPGSRARLGTGELFF. The CDR3 DNA is TGTGCCATCAGTGAGCCTCCGGGGTCAAGGGCGCGGTTGGGCACCGGGGAGCTGTTTTTT.

This clonotype was detected many times. The J gene is TRBJ2-7, the V gene TRBV3-1; no firm D call. The CDR3 loop spans 13 amino acids. The germline V and J ends were trimmed by 1 base and 3 bases, with 7 bases remaining between them. Germline values: CDR1 LGHDT, CDR2 YNNKEL (reference sequence). CDR3 nucleotide sequence: TGTGCCAGCAGCCAAGGTGTTGGCTACGAGCAGTACTTC. Translating it yields CASSQGVGYEQYF.

In this sample, this clonotype is medium-sized. The chain couples TRBV7-2 to TRBJ2-1; a weak D match, TRBD1 (5 bases). Germline lookup yields CDR1 SGHTA and CDR2 FQGNSA. This CDR3 has 13 amino acids. V lost 4 bases, J lost 4 bases, and 8 bases lay in between. The CDR3 DNA reads TGTGCCAGCAGCTCGGCAGGGTACAATGAGCAGTTCTTC. Its translation: CASSSAGYNEQFF.

The chain uses TRBV2 and TRBJ2-7; 7 bases agree with TRBD1. CDR1 is SNHLY and CDR2 is FYNNEI in the germline V gene. This CDR3 spans 13 amino acids. The CDR3 bases are TGTGACAGGAACCGACAGGGTACCTCCGAGCAGTACTTC. It yields the protein CDRNRQGTSEQYF.

This clonotype has only a few counts. The chain carries TRBV6-1 and TRBJ2-7; no clear D. CDR1 MNHNS and CDR2 SASEGT come from the germline V gene. Trimming pared 6 bases from V and 0 bases from J, leaving 12 bases between. The CDR3 has 14 residues. The CDR3 protein is CASRDRAASYEQYF. The CDR3 nucleotides are TGTGCCAGCAGAGACCGTGCGGCCTCCTACGAGCAGTACTTC.

Remarks on this clonotype: This probably arose from a read error, given a far larger clone one base away. The V call is TRBV7-2, the J call TRBJ2-7; 11 bases fit TRBD2. The CDR3 extends over 16 amino acids. The trim removed 7 bases at V and 2 bases at J, leaving 10 bases unmatched. The germline V gene has CDR1 SGHTA and CDR2 FQGNSA. The CDR3 sequence: CASIQRASGGTYEQYF. In DNA form, the CDR3 reads TGTGCCAGCATCCAAAGGGCTAGCGGGGGGACCTACGAGCAGTACTTC.

This clonotype has a count of ten or more. The CDR3 here is CASSDSGHRDGYTF. The CDR3 nucleotides read TGTGCCAGCTCAGACTCCGGGCACCGGGATGGCTACACCTTC. The J gene is TRBJ1-2, the V gene TRBV18; no reliable D call. The V end was cut by 5 bases, the J end by 6 bases, with 16 bases between. The CDR3 has 14 amino acids. Germline CDR1 KGHSH, CDR2 LQKENI. Using reference TRBV18 and TRBJ1-2 for the parts outside the CDR3, the full variable domain is NAGVMQNPRHLVRRRGQEARLRCSPMKGHSHVYWYRQLPEEGLKFMVYLQKENIIDESGMPKERFSAEFPKEGPSILRIQQVVRGDSAAYFCASSDSGHRDGYTFGSGTRLTVV.

The chain has TRBV6-1 and TRBJ2-7; TRBD2 might be the D (5 bases). Trimming cost V 9 bases and J 1 base, with 10 bases left between them. This CDR3 has 12 amino acids. Germline CDR1 and CDR2: MNHNS and SASEGT. CDR3 coding DNA: TGTGCCAGTAGCGTGATGTCCTACGAGCAGTACTTC. It is translated as CASSVMSYEQYF.

This clonotype has a count of ten or more. The chain combines TRBV7-8 with TRBJ2-7; 7 bases are a match to TRBD1. The CDR3 is 15 residues long. Germline trimming cut 5 bases from V and 2 bases from J; bases unmatched to any gene: 9. Germline V CDR1 and CDR2: SGHVS, FQNEAQ. CDR3 sequence: CASSQRRQGAYEQYF. CDR3 bases: TGTGCCAGCAGCCAGAGGAGGCAGGGGGCCTACGAGCAGTACTTC.

Sample share makes this clonotype medium-sized (0.01 to 0.1%). CDR3 region: CASSYEVGRNSPLHF. CDR3 DNA: TGTGCCAGCAGTTACGAGGTGGGGCGGAATTCACCCCTCCACTTT. The rearrangement joins TRBV6-2 or TRBV6-3 to TRBJ1-6; D is perhaps TRBD1 (5 bases). Trimming took off 2 bases at V and 7 bases at J, with 12 bases between the two ends. This CDR3 contains 15 residues. Looked up from germline, CDR1 is MNHEY and CDR2 is SVGEGT.

This clonotype was counted at least ten times. The V call is TRBV30, the J call TRBJ2-3, with 10 bases aligning to TRBD2. The germline CDR1 and CDR2 sequences are GTSNPN and SVGIG (reference sequence). The CDR3 length is 17 residues. The J segment lost 2 bases and the V segment lost 8 bases, leaving 16 bases of the junction unmatched. The CDR3 here is CALSGRNSTLITDTQYF. As DNA, the CDR3 is TGTGCCCTTAGCGGGAGGAATTCTACTCTAATCACAGATACGCAGTATTTT.

This clonotype was seen ten or more times. The chain recombines TRBV5-6 with TRBJ2-7; TRBD2 matches at 7 bases. V lost 3 bases, J lost 2 bases, and 11 bases stayed unmatched. The CDR3 runs to 16 residues. The germline V gene has CDR1 SGHDT and CDR2 YYEEEE. The CDR3 reads CASSSNLRDYTYEQYF. CDR3 DNA: TGTGCCAGCAGCTCAAATCTCCGGGACTATACCTACGAGCAGTACTTC.

A word on this clonotype: A junction boundary mismatches the germline segment, possibly from a read error. The chain couples TRBV11-2 to TRBJ1-6, with D hard to call. There are 17 residues in the CDR3. Germline-derived CDR1 and CDR2 are SGHAT and FQNNGV. In DNA form, the CDR3 reads TGTGCCAGCATCCGTAATGGCGGAGACTCCTATAATTCACCCCCCCACTTT. This encodes CASIRNGGDSYNSPPHF. Supplemented by reference TRBV11-2 and TRBJ1-6, the full variable domain reads EAGVAQSPRYKIIEKRQSVAFWCNPISGHATLYWYQQILGQGPKLLIQFQNNGVVDDSQLPKDRFSAERLKGVDSTLKIQPAKLEDSAVYLCASIRNGGDSYNSPPHFGNGTRLTVT.

With respect to this clonotype: A far larger clone is only one base removed, so a read error is likely. The chain uses TRBV3-2 and TRBJ1-2; TRBD1 is taken as the D call from the table, unchecked against the DNA. TRBV3-2 is annotated as a pseudogene. This CDR3 has 14 amino acids. CDR3 sequence reads: CASSPGKLNYGYTF. The CDR3 DNA reads as TGTGCCAGCAGCCCCGGGAAACTGAACTATGGCTACACCTTC.

This clonotype was detected many times. This chain links TRBV11-2 with TRBJ1-1, with a tentative D call TRBD1 (6 bases). V lost 5 bases to trimming and J lost 8 bases, with 18 bases between them. Looked up from germline, CDR1 is SGHAT and CDR2 is FQNNGV. This CDR3 region has 14 residues. In DNA, the CDR3 is TGTGCCAGCAGCCGACAACTAAGAGGACAGGAAGCTTTCTTT. This encodes CASSRQLRGQEAFF.

A few counts support this clonotype. This clone may be a read error of a much larger clone one base away. The chain links TRBV2 to TRBJ2-3; weak D call: TRBD1 (6 bases). Germline CDR1 is SNHLY and CDR2 is FYNNEI. V dropped 6 bases and J dropped 4 bases, with 8 bases sitting between them. The CDR3 spans 12 residues. This chain's CDR3 is CASRRGSDTQYF. As DNA, the CDR3 is TGTGCCAGCAGGAGGGGGTCAGATACGCAGTATTTT.

The V gene is TRBV7-6, the J gene TRBJ2-5; 8 positions match TRBD2. The CDR3 is 15 amino acids. The germline V gene has CDR1 SGHVS and CDR2 FNYEAQ. The V gene end was trimmed by 5 bases and the J gene end by 2 bases; junction bases not matched to a gene: 7. DNA for the CDR3: TGTGCCAGCAGCACCCGGGCTAGCGGGCAAGAGACCCAGTACTTC. Translation: CASSTRASGQETQYF.